This T cell receptor beta chain was identified during a study of T cell therapy after organ transplantation. Across the study: T cells were expanded 2 to 3 weeks with 30 CMV class I/II epitopes. Blood for the long-term post-therapy sample came 20 to 29 weeks after therapy. Findings and caveats of the study: Low CD8+ T cell yield possibly reduced coverage, hiding nonresponder expansions.

As for time point: 20-29 weeks after completion of therapy. The repertoire was sequenced with immunoSEQ multiplex PCR; TCRdb's copy has only in-frame clones and lacks some. The sample lists roughly 1,400 clones; around two thirds were seen once. Comment on this clone: Its target is unknown.

This specimen consisted of CD8+ T cells from blood, obtained after autologous CMV-specific T cell therapy. The TCR originated in a human patient who had received a solid organ transplant and had CMV disease. Part of the T cell pool may stem from the graft donor.

CDR3 in DNA: TGTGCCAGCAGCGGCAGGGATCGCGGATACTCCTACGAGCAGTACTTC. Its protein is CASSGRDRGYSYEQYF. The gene calls are TRBV7-9 and TRBJ2-7; D possibly corresponds to TRBD1 (5 bases). The length of the CDR3 is 16 residues. Germline CDR1 SEHNR, CDR2 FQNEAQ (reference sequence). V was shortened by 5 bases and J by 0 bases, with 17 bases between the two germline ends.